This T cell receptor (beta chain) comes out of a study of human T cells and chemical hapten exposure. J gave up 4 bases and V 1 base, and 4 bases lay outside the gene matches. This CDR3 region has 15 residues. Germline V gene sequence: CDR1 LGHDT, CDR2 YNNKEL (reference sequence). Total RNA was isolated from whole blood that had not been fractionated. TCRdb passed the 5' RACE reads through MiXCR, listing each CDR3 protein once. The table shows roughly 81,000 distinct CDR3 sequences, with 7.7% occurring only once. This clonotype was detected many times. The rearrangement links TRBV3-1 to TRBJ2-1; 7 bases fit TRBD2. The sequence was obtained from a male donor in good health. CDR3 sequence reads: CASSQAQREYNEQFF. As DNA, the CDR3 is TGTGCCAGCAGCCAAGCTCAGCGGGAATACAATGAGCAGTTCTTC.